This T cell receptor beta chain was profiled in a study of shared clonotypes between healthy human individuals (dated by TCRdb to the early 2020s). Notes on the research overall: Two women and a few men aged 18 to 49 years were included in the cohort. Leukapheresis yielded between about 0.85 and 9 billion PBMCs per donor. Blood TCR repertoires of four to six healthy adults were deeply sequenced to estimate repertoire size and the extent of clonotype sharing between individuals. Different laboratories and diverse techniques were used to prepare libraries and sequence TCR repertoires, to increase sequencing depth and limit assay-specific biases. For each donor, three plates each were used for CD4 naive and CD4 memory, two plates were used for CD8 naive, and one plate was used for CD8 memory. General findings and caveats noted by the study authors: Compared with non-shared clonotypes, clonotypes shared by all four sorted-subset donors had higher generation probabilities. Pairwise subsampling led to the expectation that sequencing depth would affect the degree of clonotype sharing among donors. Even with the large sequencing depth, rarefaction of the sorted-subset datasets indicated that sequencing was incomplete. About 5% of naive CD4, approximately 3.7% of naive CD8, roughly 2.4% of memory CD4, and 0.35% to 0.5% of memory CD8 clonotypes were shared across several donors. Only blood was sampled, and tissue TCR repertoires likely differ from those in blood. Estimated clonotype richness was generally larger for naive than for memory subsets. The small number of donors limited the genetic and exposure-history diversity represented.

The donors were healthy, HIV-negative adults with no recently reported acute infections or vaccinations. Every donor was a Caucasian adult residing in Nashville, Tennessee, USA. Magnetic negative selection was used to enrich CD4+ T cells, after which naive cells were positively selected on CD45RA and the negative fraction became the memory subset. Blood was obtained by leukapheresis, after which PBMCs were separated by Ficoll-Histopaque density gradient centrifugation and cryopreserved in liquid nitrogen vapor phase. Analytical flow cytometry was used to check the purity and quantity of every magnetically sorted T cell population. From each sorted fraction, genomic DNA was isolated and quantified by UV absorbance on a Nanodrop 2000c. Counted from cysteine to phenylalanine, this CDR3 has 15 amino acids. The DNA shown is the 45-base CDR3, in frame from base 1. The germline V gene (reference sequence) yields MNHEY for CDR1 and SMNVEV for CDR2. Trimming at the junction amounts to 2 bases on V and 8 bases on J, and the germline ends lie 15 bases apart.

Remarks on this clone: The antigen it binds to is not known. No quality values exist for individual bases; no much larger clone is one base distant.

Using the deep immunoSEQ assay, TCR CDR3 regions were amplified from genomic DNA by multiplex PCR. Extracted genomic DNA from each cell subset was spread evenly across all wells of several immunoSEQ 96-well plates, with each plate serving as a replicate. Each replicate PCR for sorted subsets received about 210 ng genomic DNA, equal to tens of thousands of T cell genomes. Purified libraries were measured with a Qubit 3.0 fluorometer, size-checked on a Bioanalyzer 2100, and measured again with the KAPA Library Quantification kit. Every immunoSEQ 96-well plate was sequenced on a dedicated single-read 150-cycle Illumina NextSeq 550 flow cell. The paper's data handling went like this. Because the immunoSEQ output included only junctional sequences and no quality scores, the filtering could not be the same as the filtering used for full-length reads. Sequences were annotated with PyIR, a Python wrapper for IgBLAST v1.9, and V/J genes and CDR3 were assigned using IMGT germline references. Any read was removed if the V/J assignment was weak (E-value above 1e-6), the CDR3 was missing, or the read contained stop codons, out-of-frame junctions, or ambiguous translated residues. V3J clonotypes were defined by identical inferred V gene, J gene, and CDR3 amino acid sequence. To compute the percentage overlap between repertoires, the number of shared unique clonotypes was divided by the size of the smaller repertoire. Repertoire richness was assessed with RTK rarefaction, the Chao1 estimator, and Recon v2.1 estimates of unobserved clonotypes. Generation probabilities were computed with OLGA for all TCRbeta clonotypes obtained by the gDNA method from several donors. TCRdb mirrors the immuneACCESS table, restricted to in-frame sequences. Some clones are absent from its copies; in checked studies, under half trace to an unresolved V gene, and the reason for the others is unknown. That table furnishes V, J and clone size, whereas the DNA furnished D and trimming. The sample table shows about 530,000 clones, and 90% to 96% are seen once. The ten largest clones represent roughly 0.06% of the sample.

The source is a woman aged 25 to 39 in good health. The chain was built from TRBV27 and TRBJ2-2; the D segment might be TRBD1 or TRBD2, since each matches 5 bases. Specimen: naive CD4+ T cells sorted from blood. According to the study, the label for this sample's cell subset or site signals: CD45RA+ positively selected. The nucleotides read TGTGCCAGCAGTTTACGAGGGACGACTATTGGGGAGCTGTTTTTT. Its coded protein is CASSLRGTTIGELFF.